Listed below are T cell receptor beta chains from one sample, sequenced in a study of post-analysis software for immune sequencing data. Each CDR3 protein gets one entry after TCRdb re-called the PCR reads with MiXCR. The sample has about 460,000 distinct CDR3 sequences; nearly 45% are singletons. Specimen: blood. These receptor sequences come from a girl aged 10 to 17 with multiple sclerosis. CDR3s include the opening cysteine and the closing phenylalanine or tryptophan. D genes are given only for firm matches. Part of the rows lack a size; the others show once, few, many or a class for expanded clones.

V	J	D	size	CDR3	DNA
TRBV20-1	TRBJ2-1	-	few	CSARDAGTSAYNEQFF	TGCAGTGCTAGAGATGCTGGGACAAGTGCCTACAATGAGCAGTTCTTC
TRBV6-5	TRBJ1-6	-	-	CASSFYPDNSPLHF	TGTGCCAGCAGTTTCTATCCTGACAATTCACCCCTCCACTTT
TRBV29-1	TRBJ2-3	TRBD2	few	CSVAGLASDTQYF	TGCAGCGTTGCGGGACTAGCGTCAGATACGCAGTATTTT
TRBV24-1	TRBJ2-3	-	-	CATSDLASSVADTQYF	TGTGCCACCAGTGATTTGGCGTCTAGTGTGGCAGATACGCAGTATTTT
TRBV3-1	TRBJ2-7	TRBD2	few	CASSLAGNSYEQYF	TGTGCCAGCAGCCTAGCGGGGAACTCCTACGAGCAGTACTTC
TRBV20-1	TRBJ2-7	TRBD2	few	CSARDGRGASYEQYF	TGCAGTGCTAGAGATGGGAGGGGAGCCTCCTACGAGCAGTACTTC
TRBV11-2	TRBJ2-7	-	few	CASSHPARDPYEQYF	TGTGCCAGCAGCCATCCTGCTAGGGATCCCTACGAGCAGTACTTC
TRBV5-6	TRBJ2-2	-	once	CASSLITGTGELFF	TGTGCCAGCAGCTTGATAACGGGAACCGGGGAGCTGTTTTTT
TRBV6-5	TRBJ2-5	-	few	CASSTTQGGYQETQYF	TGTGCCAGCAGCACGACACAGGGGGGGTACCAAGAGACCCAGTACTTC
TRBV7-9	TRBJ2-1	-	-	CASSWGDNEQFF	TGTGCCAGCAGCTGGGGGGACAATGAGCAGTTCTTC
TRBV6-5	TRBJ2-1	-	-	CASSFRRQVPYNEQFF	TGTGCCAGCAGCTTCAGACGACAGGTACCCTACAATGAGCAGTTCTTC
TRBV28	TRBJ2-7	TRBD2	-	CASSSSTSEAYEQYF	TGTGCCAGCAGTTCCTCGACTAGCGAGGCCTACGAGCAGTACTTC
TRBV20-1	TRBJ2-5	TRBD2	few	CSARNFKRSSGRGETQYF	TGCAGTGCTAGAAATTTTAAAAGATCTAGCGGGAGGGGCGAGACCCAGTACTTC
TRBV20-1	TRBJ1-2	-	few	CSARDRLRGYTF	TGCAGTGCTAGAGACCGGCTTCGTGGCTACACCTTC
TRBV6-5	TRBJ2-3	-	-	CASRAPGTDTQYF	TGTGCCAGCCGGGCCCCGGGAACAGATACGCAGTATTTT
TRBV7-9	TRBJ2-1	-	-	CASRFDPGGQFF	TGTGCCAGCAGGTTCGACCCTGGGGGGCAGTTCTTC
TRBV29-1	TRBJ2-2	-	-	CSAGAGTPNSGELFF	TGCAGCGCTGGCGCCGGGACCCCCAACTCCGGGGAGCTGTTTTTT
TRBV6-5	TRBJ2-4	-	-	CASSSGLRNIQYF	TGTGCCAGCAGTTCAGGTTTACGGAACATTCAGTACTTC
TRBV7-9	TRBJ2-7	TRBD2	-	CASSLSLAGYTTYEQYF	TGTGCCAGCAGCTTATCCTTAGCGGGCTATACAACCTACGAGCAGTACTTC
TRBV6-2/TRBV6-3	TRBJ2-3	TRBD2	few	CASSSNPSGRLTDTQYF	TGTGCCAGCAGTAGCAATCCTAGCGGGAGATTGACAGATACGCAGTATTTT
TRBV28	TRBJ2-7	TRBD1	few	CASSSLIGTGDEQYF	TGTGCCAGCAGTTCGTTAATCGGGACAGGGGACGAGCAGTACTTC
TRBV27	TRBJ2-5	-	few	CASSRNTAEHWFLEQYF	TGTGCCAGCAGCCGTAATACCGCCGAGCATTGGTTCCTAGAGCAGTACTTC
TRBV7-2	TRBJ1-4	-	-	CASSPFGGLGEKLFF	TGTGCCAGCAGCCCCTTCGGGGGCCTTGGAGAAAAACTGTTTTTT
TRBV7-9	TRBJ1-5	-	-	CASSFSDQPQHF	TGTGCCAGCAGCTTTTCAGATCAGCCCCAGCATTTT
TRBV7-6	TRBJ2-1	TRBD2	-	CASSRSSSGSSYNEQFF	TGTGCCAGCAGCCGGTCCTCTAGCGGGAGCTCCTACAATGAGCAGTTCTTC
TRBV5-1	TRBJ1-1	-	-	CASSLRTGKNIEAFF	TGCGCCAGCAGCTTACGAACAGGGAAGAACATTGAAGCTTTCTTT
TRBV10-3	TRBJ2-6	-	-	CAIRDGGPGANVLTF	TGTGCCATCAGGGACGGGGGCCCTGGGGCCAACGTCCTGACTTTC
TRBV7-6	TRBJ2-7	TRBD2	-	CASSYTSVYEQYF	TGTGCCAGCAGCTACACTAGCGTGTACGAGCAGTACTTC
TRBV9	TRBJ2-7	-	few	CASSPQTGLAYEQYF	TGTGCCAGCAGCCCGCAGACAGGTCTGGCCTACGAGCAGTACTTC
TRBV20-1	TRBJ2-1	-	-	CSASRAGLYNEQFF	TGCAGTGCTAGCAGGGCAGGGTTATACAATGAGCAGTTCTTC
TRBV5-1	TRBJ2-1	TRBD1	few	CASSTGTGGGNEQFF	TGCGCCAGCAGCACCGGGACAGGGGGGGGGAATGAGCAGTTCTTC
TRBV7-2	TRBJ2-7	-	-	CASSLELSSYEQYF	TGTGCCAGCAGCTTAGAGCTTAGTTCCTACGAGCAGTACTTC
TRBV11-2	TRBJ2-3	-	-	CASSLEPERSTDTQYF	TGTGCCAGCAGCTTAGAGCCAGAGCGCAGCACAGATACGCAGTATTTT
TRBV7-6	TRBJ2-1	-	-	CASSLAPRSVRVDEQFF	TGTGCCAGCAGCTTAGCCCCTCGATCCGTGAGGGTCGATGAGCAGTTCTTC
TRBV20-1	TRBJ2-5	TRBD1	few	CSAFRDRAQETQYF	TGCAGTGCTTTTCGCGACAGGGCACAAGAGACCCAGTACTTC
TRBV24-1	TRBJ2-4	-	many	CATSATVESGKNIQYF	TGTGCCACCAGTGCCACTGTCGAGTCCGGCAAAAACATTCAGTACTTC
TRBV20-1	TRBJ1-6	-	-	CSARVIQNFNSPLHF	TGCAGTGCTAGAGTGATCCAGAACTTTAATTCACCCCTCCACTTT
TRBV4-1	TRBJ1-1	-	-	CASSQDKGTPNTEAFF	TGCGCCAGCAGCCAAGATAAAGGGACACCCAACACTGAAGCTTTCTTT
TRBV6-1	TRBJ1-5	-	few	CASSEEAGTGPQHF	TGTGCCAGCAGTGAAGAGGCAGGGACGGGCCCCCAGCATTTT
TRBV7-3	TRBJ2-5	TRBD2	once	CASSSLVAGTNEQYF	TGTGCCAGCAGCTCCCTGGTAGCGGGAACCAATGAGCAGTACTTC
TRBV29-1	TRBJ2-5	-	few	CSGSGETQYF	TGCAGCGGGTCCGGAGAGACCCAGTACTTC
TRBV5-1	TRBJ1-1	-	-	CASSLELGPNTEAFF	TGCGCCAGCAGCTTGGAGCTAGGGCCCAACACTGAAGCTTTCTTT